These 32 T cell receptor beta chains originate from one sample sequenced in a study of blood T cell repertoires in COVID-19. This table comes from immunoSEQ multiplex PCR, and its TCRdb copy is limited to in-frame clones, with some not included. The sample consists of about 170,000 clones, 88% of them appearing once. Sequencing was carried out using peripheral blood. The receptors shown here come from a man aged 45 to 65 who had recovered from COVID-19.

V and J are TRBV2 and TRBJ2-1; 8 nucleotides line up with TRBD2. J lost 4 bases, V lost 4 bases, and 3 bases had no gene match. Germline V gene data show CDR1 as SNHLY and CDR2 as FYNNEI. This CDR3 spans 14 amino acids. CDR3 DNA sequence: TGTGCCAGCAGTGCCACGGGAGGGTACAATGAGCAGTTCTTC. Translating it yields CASSATGGYNEQFF.

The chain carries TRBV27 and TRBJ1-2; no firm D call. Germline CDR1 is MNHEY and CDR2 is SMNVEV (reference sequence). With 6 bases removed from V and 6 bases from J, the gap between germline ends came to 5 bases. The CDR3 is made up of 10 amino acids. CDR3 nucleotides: TGTGCCAGCAGACTCCATGGCTACACCTTC. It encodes CASRLHGYTF.

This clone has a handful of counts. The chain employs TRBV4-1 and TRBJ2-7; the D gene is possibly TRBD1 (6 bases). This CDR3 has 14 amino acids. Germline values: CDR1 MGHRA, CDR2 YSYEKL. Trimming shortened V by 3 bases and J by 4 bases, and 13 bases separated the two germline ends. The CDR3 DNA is TGCGCCAGCAGCCATGGGACAAAGATGTACGAGCAGTACTTC. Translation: CASSHGTKMYEQYF.

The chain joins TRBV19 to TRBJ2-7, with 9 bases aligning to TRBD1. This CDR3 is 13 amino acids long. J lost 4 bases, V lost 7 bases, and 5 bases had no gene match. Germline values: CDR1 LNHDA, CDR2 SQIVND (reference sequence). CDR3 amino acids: CASNRGQGYEQYF. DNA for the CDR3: TGTGCCAGTAACCGGGGACAGGGTTACGAGCAGTACTTC.

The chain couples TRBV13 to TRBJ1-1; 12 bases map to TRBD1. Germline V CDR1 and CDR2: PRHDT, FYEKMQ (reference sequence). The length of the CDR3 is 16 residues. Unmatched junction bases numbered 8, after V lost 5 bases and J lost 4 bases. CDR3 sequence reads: CASSPAGTGGITEAFF. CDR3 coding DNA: TGTGCCAGCAGCCCAGCCGGGACAGGGGGCATCACTGAAGCTTTCTTT.

CDR3 in amino acids: CASRLVGSNYGYTF. CDR3 bases: TGTGCCAGCAGACTCGTCGGGTCTAACTATGGCTACACCTTC. The genes are TRBV27 and TRBJ1-2; D unresolved. In germline, CDR1 is MNHEY, CDR2 SMNVEV (reference sequence). The CDR3 is 14 residues long. V gave up 6 bases and J gave up 0 bases, with 11 bases separating them.

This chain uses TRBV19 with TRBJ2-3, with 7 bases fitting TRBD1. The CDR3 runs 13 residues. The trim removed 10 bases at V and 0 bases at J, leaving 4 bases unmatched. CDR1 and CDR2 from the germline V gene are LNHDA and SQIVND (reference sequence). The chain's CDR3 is CATRQGSTDTQYF. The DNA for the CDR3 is TGTGCCACTCGACAGGGTAGCACAGATACGCAGTATTTT.

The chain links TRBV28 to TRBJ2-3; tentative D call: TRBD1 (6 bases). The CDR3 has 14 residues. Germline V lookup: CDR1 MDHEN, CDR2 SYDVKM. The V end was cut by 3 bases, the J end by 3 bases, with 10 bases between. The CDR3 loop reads CASSLDSYTDTQYF. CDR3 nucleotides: TGTGCCAGCAGTTTGGACAGCTATACAGATACGCAGTATTTT.

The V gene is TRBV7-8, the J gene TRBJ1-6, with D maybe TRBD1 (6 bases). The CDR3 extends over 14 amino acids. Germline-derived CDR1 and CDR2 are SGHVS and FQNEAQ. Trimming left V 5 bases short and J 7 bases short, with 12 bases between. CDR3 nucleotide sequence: TGTGCCAGCAGCCCCGGGACACACAATTCACCCCTCCACTTT. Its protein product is CASSPGTHNSPLHF.

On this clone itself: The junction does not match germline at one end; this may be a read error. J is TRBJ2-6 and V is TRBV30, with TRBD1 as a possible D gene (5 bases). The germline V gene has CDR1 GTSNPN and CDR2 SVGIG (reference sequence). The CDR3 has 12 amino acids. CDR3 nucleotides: TGTGCCTGGAGTAGGGGTCAGGGCCCCGACCTTTTC. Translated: CAWSRGQGPDLF.

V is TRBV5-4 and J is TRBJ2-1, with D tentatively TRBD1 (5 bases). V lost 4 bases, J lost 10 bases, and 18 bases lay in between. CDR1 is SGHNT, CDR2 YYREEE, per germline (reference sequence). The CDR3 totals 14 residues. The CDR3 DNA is TGTGCCAGCAGCCCCTCAGGGTTAGTCAGGGAGCAGTTCTTC. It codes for CASSPSGLVREQFF.

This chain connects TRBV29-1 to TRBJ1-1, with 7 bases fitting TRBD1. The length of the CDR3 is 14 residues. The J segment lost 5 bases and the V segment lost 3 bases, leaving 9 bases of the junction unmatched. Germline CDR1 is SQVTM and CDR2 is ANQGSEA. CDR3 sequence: CSVDKGQRGTEAFF. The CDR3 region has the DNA TGCAGCGTTGATAAGGGACAGCGCGGAACTGAAGCTTTCTTT.

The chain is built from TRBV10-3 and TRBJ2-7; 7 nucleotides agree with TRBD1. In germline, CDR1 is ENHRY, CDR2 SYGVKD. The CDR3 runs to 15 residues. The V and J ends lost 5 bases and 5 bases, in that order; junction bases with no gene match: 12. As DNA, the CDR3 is TGTGCCATCAGTAGCGACAGGGTGGCCCTCCACGAGCAGTACTTC. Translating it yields CAISSDRVALHEQYF.

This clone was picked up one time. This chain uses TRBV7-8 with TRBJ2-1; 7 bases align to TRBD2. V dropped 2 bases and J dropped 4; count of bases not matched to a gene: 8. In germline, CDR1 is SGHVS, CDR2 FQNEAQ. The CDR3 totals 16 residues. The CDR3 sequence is CASSLSSSGFYNEQFF. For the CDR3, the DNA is TGTGCCAGCAGCTTATCGTCTAGCGGCTTTTACAATGAGCAGTTCTTC.

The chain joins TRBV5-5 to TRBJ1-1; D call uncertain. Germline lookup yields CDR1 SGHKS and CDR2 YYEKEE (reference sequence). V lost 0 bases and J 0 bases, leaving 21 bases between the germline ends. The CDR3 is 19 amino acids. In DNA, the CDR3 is TGTGCCAGCAGCTTGGGCATAGGTCGAGGCGAGATCCTGAACACTGAAGCTTTCTTT. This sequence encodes CASSLGIGRGEILNTEAFF.

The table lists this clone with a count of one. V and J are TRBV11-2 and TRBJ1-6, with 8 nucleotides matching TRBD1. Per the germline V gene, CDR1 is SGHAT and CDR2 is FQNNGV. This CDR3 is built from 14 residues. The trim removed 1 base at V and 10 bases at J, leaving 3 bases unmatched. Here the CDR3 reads CASSLGRGHSPLHF. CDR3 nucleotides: TGTGCCAGCAGCTTAGGCAGGGGGCACTCACCCCTCCACTTT. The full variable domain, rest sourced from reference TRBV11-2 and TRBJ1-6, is EAGVAQSPRYKIIEKRQSVAFWCNPISGHATLYWYQQILGQGPKLLIQFQNNGVVDDSQLPKDRFSAERLKGVDSTLKIQPAKLEDSAVYLCASSLGRGHSPLHFGNGTRLTVT.

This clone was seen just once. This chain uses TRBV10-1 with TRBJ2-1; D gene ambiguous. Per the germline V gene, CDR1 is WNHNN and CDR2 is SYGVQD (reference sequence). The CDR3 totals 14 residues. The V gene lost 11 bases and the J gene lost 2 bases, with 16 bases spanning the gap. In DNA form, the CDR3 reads TGCGCCTACACGGAGCTGATCACCTACAATGAGCAGTTCTTC. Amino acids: CAYTELITYNEQFF.

CDR3: CASSLAIVATDTQYF. In DNA form, the CDR3 reads TGTGCCAGCAGCTTAGCGATTGTAGCGACAGATACGCAGTATTTT. This chain joins TRBV7-2 and TRBJ2-3, with D possibly matching TRBD2 (5 bases). CDR3 length: 15 amino acids. Per the germline V gene, CDR1 is SGHTA and CDR2 is FQGNSA. Deletions cut 0 bases from V and 3 bases from J, with 10 bases between.

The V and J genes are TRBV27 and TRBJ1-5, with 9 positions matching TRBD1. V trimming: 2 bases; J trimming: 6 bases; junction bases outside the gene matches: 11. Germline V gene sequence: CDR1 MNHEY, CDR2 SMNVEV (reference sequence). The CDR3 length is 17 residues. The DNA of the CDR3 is TGTGCCAGCAGTTTACGGCCCCCCACAGGGGGCGGTCAGCCCCAGCATTTT. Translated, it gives CASSLRPPTGGGQPQHF.

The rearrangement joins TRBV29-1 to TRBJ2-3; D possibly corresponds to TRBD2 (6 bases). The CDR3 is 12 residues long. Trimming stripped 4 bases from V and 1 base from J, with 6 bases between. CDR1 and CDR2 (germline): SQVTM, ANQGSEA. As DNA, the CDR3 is TGCAGCGTTGGGGGGGGCACAGATACGCAGTATTTT. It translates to CSVGGGTDTQYF.

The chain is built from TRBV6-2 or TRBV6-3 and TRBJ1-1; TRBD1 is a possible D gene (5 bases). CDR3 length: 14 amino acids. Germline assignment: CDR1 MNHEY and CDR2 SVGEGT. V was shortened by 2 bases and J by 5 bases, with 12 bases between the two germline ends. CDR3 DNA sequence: TGTGCCAGCAGTTACGGGCCAGGGAATACTGAAGCTTTCTTT. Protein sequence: CASSYGPGNTEAFF.

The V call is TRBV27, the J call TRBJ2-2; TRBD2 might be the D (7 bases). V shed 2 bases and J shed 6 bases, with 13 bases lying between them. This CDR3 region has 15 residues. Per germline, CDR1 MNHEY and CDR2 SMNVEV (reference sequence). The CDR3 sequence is CASSLGGAGSGELFF. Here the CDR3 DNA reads TGTGCCAGCAGTTTAGGGGGGGCTGGGTCCGGGGAGCTGTTTTTT.

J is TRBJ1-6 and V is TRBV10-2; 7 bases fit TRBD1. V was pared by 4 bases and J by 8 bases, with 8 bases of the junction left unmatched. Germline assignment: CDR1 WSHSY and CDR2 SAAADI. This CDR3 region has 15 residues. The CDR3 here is CASSAQTGFDSPLHF. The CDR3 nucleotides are TGCGCCAGCAGTGCCCAGACAGGGTTTGATTCACCCCTCCACTTT.

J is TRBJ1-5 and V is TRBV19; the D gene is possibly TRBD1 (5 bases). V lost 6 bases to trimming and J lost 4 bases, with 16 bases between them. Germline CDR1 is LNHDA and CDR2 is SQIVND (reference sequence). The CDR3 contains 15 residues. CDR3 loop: CASRWGRGPNQPQHF. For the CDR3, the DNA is TGTGCCAGTAGATGGGGGAGGGGCCCAAATCAGCCCCAGCATTTT.

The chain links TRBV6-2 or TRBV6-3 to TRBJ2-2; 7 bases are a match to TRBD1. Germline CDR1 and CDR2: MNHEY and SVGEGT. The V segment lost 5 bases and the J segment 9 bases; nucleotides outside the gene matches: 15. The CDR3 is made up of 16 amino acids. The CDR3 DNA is TGTGCCAGCAGTCCCTACCGACAGGGCGGGTTCCGGGAGCTGTTTTTT. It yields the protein CASSPYRQGGFRELFF.

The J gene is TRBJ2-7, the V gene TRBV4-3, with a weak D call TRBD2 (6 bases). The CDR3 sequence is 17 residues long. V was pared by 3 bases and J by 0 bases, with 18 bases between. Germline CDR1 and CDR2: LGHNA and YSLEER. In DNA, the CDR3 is TGCGCCAGCAGCCATTCGTATGGCGGGACGAGCTCCTACGAGCAGTACTTC. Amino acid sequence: CASSHSYGGTSSYEQYF.

CDR3 sequence: CASGSLADSYEQYF. The CDR3 DNA reads as TGTGCCAGCGGTTCGCTAGCGGATTCCTACGAGCAGTACTTC. The chain has TRBV6-5 and TRBJ2-7; 7 positions match TRBD2. The germline gives CDR1 MNHEY, CDR2 SVGAGI. Germline trimming cut 8 bases from V and 1 base from J; bases unmatched to any gene: 8. There are 14 residues in the CDR3.

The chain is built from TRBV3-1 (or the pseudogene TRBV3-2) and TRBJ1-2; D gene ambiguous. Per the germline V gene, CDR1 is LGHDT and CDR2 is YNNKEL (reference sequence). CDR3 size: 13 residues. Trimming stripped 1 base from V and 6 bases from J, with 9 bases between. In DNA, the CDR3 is TGTGCCAGCAGCCAAGTGGGCAGCAATGGCTACACCTTC. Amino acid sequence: CASSQVGSNGYTF.

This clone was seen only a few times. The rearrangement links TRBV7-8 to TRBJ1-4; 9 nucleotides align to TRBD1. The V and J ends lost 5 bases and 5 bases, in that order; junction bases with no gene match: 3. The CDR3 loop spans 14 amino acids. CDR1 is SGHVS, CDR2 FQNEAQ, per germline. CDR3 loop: CASSLGQGNEKLFF. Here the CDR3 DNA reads TGTGCCAGCAGCCTAGGACAGGGGAATGAAAAACTGTTTTTT.

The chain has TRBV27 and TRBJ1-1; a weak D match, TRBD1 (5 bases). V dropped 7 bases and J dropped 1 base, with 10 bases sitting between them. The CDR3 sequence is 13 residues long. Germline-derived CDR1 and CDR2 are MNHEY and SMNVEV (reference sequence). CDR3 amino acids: CASKQEPNTEAFF. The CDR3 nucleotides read TGTGCCAGCAAACAGGAACCGAACACTGAAGCTTTCTTT.

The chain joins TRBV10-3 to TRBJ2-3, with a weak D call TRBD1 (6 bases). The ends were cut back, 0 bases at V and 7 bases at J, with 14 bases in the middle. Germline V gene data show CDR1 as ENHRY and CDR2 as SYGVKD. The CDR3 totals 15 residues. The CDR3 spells CAISESQQGLNTQYF. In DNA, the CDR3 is TGTGCCATCAGTGAGTCGCAGCAGGGGCTGAATACGCAGTATTTT.

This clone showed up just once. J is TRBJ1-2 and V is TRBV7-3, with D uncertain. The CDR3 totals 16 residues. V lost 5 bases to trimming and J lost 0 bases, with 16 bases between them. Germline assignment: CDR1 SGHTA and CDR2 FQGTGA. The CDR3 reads CASSGITVIANYGYTF. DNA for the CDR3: TGTGCCAGCAGCGGAATCACAGTGATTGCTAACTATGGCTACACCTTC. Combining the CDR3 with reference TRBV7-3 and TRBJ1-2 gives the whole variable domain GAGVSQTPSNKVTEKGKYVELRCDPISGHTALYWYRQSLGQGPEFLIYFQGTGAADDSGLPNDRFFAVRPEGSVSTLKIQRTERGDSAVYLCASSGITVIANYGYTFGSGTRLTVV.